This T cell receptor beta chain was retrieved from a study of blood T cell repertoires in COVID-19. Study background: Whether acute or convalescent, the COVID-19 samples came from the United States, Italy and Spain.

This clone has just a few counts. Germline values: CDR1 SGHDN, CDR2 FVKESK. The CDR3 is 15 residues long. Trimming took 1 base from V and 5 from J; bases not matched to a gene: 7. Sequencing was performed with immunoSEQ multiplex PCR; in TCRdb, only in-frame clones are kept and a portion is missing. This sample carries more than 250,000 clones, over 75% of them seen once, and the ten largest clones take approximately 5.3%. The TCR originated in a woman in her twenties or thirties who had recovered from COVID-19. This chain uses TRBV14 with TRBJ2-7; 8 bases line up with TRBD2. Sequences were obtained from PBMCs or T cells enriched from blood (not recorded which). The CDR3 loop reads CASSQVGAGAHEQYF. CDR3 bases: TGTGCCAGCAGCCAAGTAGGAGCGGGAGCCCACGAGCAGTACTTC.